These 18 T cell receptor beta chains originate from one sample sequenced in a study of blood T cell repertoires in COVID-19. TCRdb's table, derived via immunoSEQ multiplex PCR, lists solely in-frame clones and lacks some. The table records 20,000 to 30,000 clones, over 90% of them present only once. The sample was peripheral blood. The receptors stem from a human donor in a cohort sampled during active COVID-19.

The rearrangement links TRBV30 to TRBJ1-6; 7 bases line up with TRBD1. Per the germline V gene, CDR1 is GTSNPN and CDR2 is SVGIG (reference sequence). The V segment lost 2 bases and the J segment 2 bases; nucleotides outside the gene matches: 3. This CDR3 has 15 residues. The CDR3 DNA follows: TGTGCCTGGAGTCAGGGGGTACCCTATAATTCACCCCTCCACTTT. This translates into CAWSQGVPYNSPLHF.

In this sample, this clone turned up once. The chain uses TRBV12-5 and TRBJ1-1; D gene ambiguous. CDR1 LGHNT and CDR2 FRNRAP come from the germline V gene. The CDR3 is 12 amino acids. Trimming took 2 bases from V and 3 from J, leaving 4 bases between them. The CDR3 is CASGLIDTEAFF. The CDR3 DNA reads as TGTGCTAGTGGTTTGATAGACACTGAAGCTTTCTTT.

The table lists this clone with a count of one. Here the CDR3 reads CASSGGRGTSYNEQFF. The CDR3 bases are TGTGCCAGCAGTGGGGGGAGGGGAACATCCTACAATGAGCAGTTCTTC. This chain connects TRBV2 to TRBJ2-1, with 7 bases aligning to TRBD2. Germline V gene data show CDR1 as SNHLY and CDR2 as FYNNEI. The CDR3 consists of 16 residues. The V segment lost 4 bases and the J segment 1 base; nucleotides outside the gene matches: 7.

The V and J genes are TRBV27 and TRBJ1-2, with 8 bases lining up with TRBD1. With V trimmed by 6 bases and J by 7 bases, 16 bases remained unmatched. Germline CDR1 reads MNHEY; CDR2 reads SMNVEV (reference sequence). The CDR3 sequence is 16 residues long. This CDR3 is CASSQTVTGGVSGYTF. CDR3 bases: TGTGCCAGCAGCCAAACCGTCACAGGGGGGGTTAGTGGCTACACCTTC.

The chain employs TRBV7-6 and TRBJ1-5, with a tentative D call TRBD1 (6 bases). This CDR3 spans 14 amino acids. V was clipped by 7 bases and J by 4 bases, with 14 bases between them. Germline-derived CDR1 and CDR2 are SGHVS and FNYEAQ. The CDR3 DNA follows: TGTGCCAGCACCCCAGGGGCAGATAATCAGCCCCAGCATTTT. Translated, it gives CASTPGADNQPQHF.

This chain's CDR3 is CASERWGTYEQYF. The CDR3 bases are TGTGCCAGCGAGCGGTGGGGTACCTACGAGCAGTACTTC. The rearrangement links TRBV6-5 to TRBJ2-7; the D gene is possibly TRBD2 (5 bases). The V end lost 8 bases, the J end lost 2 bases, and 13 bases lay between the germline ends. The CDR3 is made up of 13 amino acids. Germline-derived CDR1 and CDR2 are MNHEY and SVGAGI.

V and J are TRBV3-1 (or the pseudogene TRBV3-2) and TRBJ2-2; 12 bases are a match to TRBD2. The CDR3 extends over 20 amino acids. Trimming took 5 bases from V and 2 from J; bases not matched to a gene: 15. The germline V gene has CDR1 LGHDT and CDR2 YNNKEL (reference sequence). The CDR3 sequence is CASSKTLAGGHLPNTGELFF. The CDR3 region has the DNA TGTGCCAGCAGCAAGACCCTAGCGGGGGGGCACCTGCCCAACACCGGGGAGCTGTTTTTT.

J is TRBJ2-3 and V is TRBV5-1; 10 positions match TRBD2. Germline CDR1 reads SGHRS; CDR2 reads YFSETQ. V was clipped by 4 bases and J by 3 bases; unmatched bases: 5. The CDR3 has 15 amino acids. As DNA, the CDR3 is TGCGCCAGCAGCCCCTCTAGCGGGAGAACAGATACGCAGTATTTT. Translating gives CASSPSSGRTDTQYF.

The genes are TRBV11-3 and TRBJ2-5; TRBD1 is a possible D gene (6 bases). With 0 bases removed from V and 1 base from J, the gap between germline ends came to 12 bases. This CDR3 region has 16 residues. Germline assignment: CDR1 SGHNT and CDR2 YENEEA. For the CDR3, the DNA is TGTGCCAGCAGCTTAGATCGAGCAGGGGCCCAAGAGACCCAGTACTTC. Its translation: CASSLDRAGAQETQYF.

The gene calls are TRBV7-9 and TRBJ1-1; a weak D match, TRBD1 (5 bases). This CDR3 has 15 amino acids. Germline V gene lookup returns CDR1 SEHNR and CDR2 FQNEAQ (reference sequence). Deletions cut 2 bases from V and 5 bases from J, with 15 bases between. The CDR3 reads CASSLSQGGTTEAFF. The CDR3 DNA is TGTGCCAGCAGCTTAAGCCAGGGAGGTACGACTGAAGCTTTCTTT.

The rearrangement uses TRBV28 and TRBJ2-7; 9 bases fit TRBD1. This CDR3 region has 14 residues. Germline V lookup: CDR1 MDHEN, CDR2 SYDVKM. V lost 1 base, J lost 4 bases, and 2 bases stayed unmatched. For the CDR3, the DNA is TGTGCCAGCAGTTTATCCGGGACAGGGTACGAGCAGTACTTC. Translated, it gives CASSLSGTGYEQYF.

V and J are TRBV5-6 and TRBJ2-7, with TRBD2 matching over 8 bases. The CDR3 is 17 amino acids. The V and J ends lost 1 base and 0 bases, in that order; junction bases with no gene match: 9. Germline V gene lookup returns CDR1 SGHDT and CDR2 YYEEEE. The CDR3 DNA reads TGTGCCAGCAGCTTGCTACTACCTAGCGGGTACTCCTACGAGCAGTACTTC. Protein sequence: CASSLLLPSGYSYEQYF.

CDR3 residues: CASRRQVSYGYTF. CDR3 coding DNA: TGTGCCAGCAGGAGACAGGTCTCCTATGGCTACACCTTC. The V gene is TRBV28, the J gene TRBJ1-2, with D tentatively TRBD1 (6 bases). Per the germline V gene, CDR1 is MDHEN and CDR2 is SYDVKM. The CDR3 has 13 residues. Trimming removed 6 bases at V and 4 bases at J, with 12 bases between.

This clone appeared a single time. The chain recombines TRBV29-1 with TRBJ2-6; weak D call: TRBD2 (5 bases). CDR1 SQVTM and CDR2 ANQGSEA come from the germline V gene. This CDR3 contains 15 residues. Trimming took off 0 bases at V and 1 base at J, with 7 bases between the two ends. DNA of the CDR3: TGCAGCGTTGAAGATTGGGAGTCTGGGGCCAACGTCCTGACTTTC. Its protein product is CSVEDWESGANVLTF.

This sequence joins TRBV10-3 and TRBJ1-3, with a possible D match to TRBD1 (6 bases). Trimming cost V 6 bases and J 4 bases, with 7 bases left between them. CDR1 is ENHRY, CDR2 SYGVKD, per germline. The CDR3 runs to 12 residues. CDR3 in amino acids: CAIRGQGNTIYF. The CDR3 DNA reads TGTGCCATCAGAGGACAGGGAAACACCATATATTTT.

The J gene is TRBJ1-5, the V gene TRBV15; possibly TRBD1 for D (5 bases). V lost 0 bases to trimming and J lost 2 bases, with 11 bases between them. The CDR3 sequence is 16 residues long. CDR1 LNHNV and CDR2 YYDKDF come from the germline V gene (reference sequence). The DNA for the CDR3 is TGTGCCACCAGCAGAGATGCAGGGTACCGCAATCAGCCCCAGCATTTT. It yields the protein CATSRDAGYRNQPQHF.

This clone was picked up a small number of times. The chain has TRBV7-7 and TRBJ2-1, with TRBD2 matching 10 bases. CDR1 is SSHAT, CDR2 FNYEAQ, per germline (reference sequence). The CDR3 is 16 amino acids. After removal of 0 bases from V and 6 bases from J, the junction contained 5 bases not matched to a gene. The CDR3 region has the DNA TGTGCCAGCAGCTTAGCACTAGCGGGAACCTCCAATGAGCAGTTCTTC. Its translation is CASSLALAGTSNEQFF. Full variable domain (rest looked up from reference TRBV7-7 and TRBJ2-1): GAGVSQSPRYKVTKRGQDVTLRCDPISSHATLYWYQQALGQGPEFLTYFNYEAQPDKSGLPSDRFSAERPEGSISTLTIQRTEQRDSAMYRCASSLALAGTSNEQFFGPGTRLTVL.

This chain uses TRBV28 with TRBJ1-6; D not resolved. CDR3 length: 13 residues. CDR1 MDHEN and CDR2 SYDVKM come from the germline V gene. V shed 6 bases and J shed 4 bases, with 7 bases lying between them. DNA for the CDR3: TGTGCCAGCAGCCAACAGTATAATTCACCCCTCCACTTT. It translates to CASSQQYNSPLHF.